The 11 T cell receptor beta chains presented below share a single source sample, sequenced in a study of cytomegalovirus exposure and HLA in healthy donors. Primers for the PCR totalled 60 Vbeta and 13 Jbeta. Sequencing was performed with immunoSEQ multiplex PCR; in TCRdb, only in-frame clones are kept and a portion is missing. The profile shows 100,000 or so clones, 65% to 90% of them singletons. Specimen: PBMCs. The receptors here all came from a man aged 25-40 years in good health and CMV-seropositive.

This clone was seen only once. The chain links TRBV19 to TRBJ2-7; 7 nucleotides line up with TRBD1. V shed 8 bases, J shed 5 bases, and the junction held 3 bases outside the gene matches. CDR3 length: 11 amino acids. The V gene's germline CDR1 is LNHDA and CDR2 SQIVND (reference sequence). This CDR3 is CASGTGDEQYF. The CDR3, as DNA: TGTGCCAGTGGTACAGGGGACGAGCAGTACTTC.

The CDR3 reads CASTPGGGASGANVLTF. The CDR3 DNA follows: TGTGCCAGTACCCCGGGGGGGGGCGCATCTGGGGCCAACGTCCTGACTTTC. This sequence joins TRBV19 and TRBJ2-6; 8 bases match TRBD2. The CDR3 has 17 residues. With 7 bases clipped from V and 1 base from J, the junction kept 9 bases outside the gene matches. Germline V gene sequence: CDR1 LNHDA, CDR2 SQIVND (reference sequence).

Here the CDR3 DNA reads TGTGCCAGCAGCTTGATACAGACCTTGAACACTGAAGCTTTCTTT. Translating gives CASSLIQTLNTEAFF. The chain carries TRBV7-8 and TRBJ1-1; no firm D call. Trimming pared 3 bases from V and 0 bases from J, leaving 11 bases between. The CDR3 extends over 15 amino acids. Germline V gene lookup returns CDR1 SGHVS and CDR2 FQNEAQ. Together with reference TRBV7-8 and TRBJ1-1, the CDR3 gives the full variable domain: GAGVSQSPRYKVAKRGQDVALRCDPISGHVSLFWYQQALGQGPEFLTYFQNEAQLDKSGLPSDRFFAERPEGSVSTLKIQRTQQEDSAVYLCASSLIQTLNTEAFFGQGTRLTVV.

Here the CDR3 DNA reads TGCGCCAGCAGCCAAGTAGGGGCAACTAATGAAAAACTGTTTTTT. Its translation is CASSQVGATNEKLFF. This rearrangement joins TRBV4-1 to TRBJ1-4, with a weak D call TRBD1 (5 bases). The V end lost 1 base, the J end lost 0 bases, and 6 bases lay between the germline ends. The CDR3 has 15 amino acids. The germline V gene encodes CDR1 MGHRA and CDR2 YSYEKL.

The V gene is TRBV4-2, the J gene TRBJ2-1; D is uncertain. Germline CDR1 reads LGHNA; CDR2 reads YNFKEQ. Trimming pared 0 bases from V and 9 bases from J, leaving 9 bases between. CDR3 length equals 13 residues. This CDR3 is CASSQDSTSEQFF. The CDR3, as DNA: TGTGCCAGCAGCCAAGATTCGACATCTGAGCAGTTCTTC.

The CDR3: CASSFDRNYGNTIYF. CDR3 DNA: TGTGCCAGCAGCTTTGACAGGAATTATGGAAACACCATATATTTT. The rearrangement joins TRBV7-2 to TRBJ1-3, with a possible D match to TRBD1 (6 bases). The ends were cut back, 3 bases at V and 3 bases at J, with 12 bases in the middle. The CDR3 runs 15 residues. Germline V gene lookup returns CDR1 SGHTA and CDR2 FQGNSA.

The genes are TRBV4-1 and TRBJ1-5; TRBD1 matches at 8 bases. The germline gives CDR1 MGHRA, CDR2 YSYEKL. This CDR3 is built from 15 residues. The V and J ends lost 1 base and 3 bases, in that order; junction bases with no gene match: 2. CDR3 in DNA: TGCGCCAGCAGCCAAGGGACAGGGTACAATCAGCCCCAGCATTTT. It specifies CASSQGTGYNQPQHF.

This sequence joins TRBV25-1 and TRBJ1-4, with D uncertain. Germline assignment: CDR1 MGHDK and CDR2 SYGVNS. This CDR3 has 13 amino acids. Trimming stripped 5 bases from V and 7 bases from J, with 11 bases between. CDR3 in amino acids: CASSLGAGEKLFF. The CDR3 DNA sequence: TGTGCCAGCAGTCTGGGCGCGGGTGAAAAACTGTTTTTT.

This chain uses TRBV2 with TRBJ1-6; D is unresolved. CDR3 length: 13 residues. Germline values: CDR1 SNHLY, CDR2 FYNNEI. Trimming stripped 6 bases from V and 10 bases from J, with 13 bases between. As DNA, the CDR3 is TGTGCCAGCAGCGGGGAGATAGGGTCACCCCTCCACTTT. Translated, it gives CASSGEIGSPLHF.

The rearrangement uses TRBV2 and TRBJ2-7; 9 bases fit TRBD1. The CDR3 is 16 amino acids. V lost 0 bases and J lost 3; bases outside the gene matches: 6. CDR1 and CDR2 (germline): SNHLY, FYNNEI. The DNA of the CDR3 is TGTGCCAGCAGTGAAGCGTTAGGGGACAGGGTCTACGAGCAGTACTTC. Translation: CASSEALGDRVYEQYF. The variable domain in full, completed from reference TRBV2 and TRBJ2-7, reads EPEVTQTPSHQVTQMGQEVILRCVPISNHLYFYWYRQILGQKVEFLVSFYNNEISEKSEIFDDQFSVERPDGSNFTLKIRSTKLEDSAMYFCASSEALGDRVYEQYFGPGTRLTVT.

The chain joins TRBV30 to TRBJ1-2; TRBD1 matches at 7 bases. CDR3 size: 13 residues. Germline V gene data show CDR1 as GTSNPN and CDR2 as SVGIG (reference sequence). Losses at the gene ends were 3 bases for V and 4 bases for J; bases not matched to a gene: 5. The DNA of the CDR3 is TGTGCCTGGAGGGGGCAGGGGGGCTATGGCTACACCTTC. This codes for CAWRGQGGYGYTF.